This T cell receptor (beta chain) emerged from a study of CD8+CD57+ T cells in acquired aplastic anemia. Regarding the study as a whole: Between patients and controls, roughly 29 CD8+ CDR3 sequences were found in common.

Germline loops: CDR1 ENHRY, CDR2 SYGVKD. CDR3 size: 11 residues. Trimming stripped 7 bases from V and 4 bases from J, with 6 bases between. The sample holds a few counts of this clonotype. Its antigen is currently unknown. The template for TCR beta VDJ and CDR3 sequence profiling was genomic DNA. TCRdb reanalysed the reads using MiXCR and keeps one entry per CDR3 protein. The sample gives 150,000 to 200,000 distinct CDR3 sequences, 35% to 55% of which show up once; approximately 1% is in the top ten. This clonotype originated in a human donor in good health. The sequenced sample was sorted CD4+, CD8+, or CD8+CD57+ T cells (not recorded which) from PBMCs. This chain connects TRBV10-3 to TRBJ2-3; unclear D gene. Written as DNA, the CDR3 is TGTGCCATCACCGAAGCAGATACGCAGTATTTT. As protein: CAITEADTQYF.